Listed here are 5 T cell receptor beta chains from one sample, sequenced in a study of OX40 agonist ivuxolimab in advanced cancers. The data were produced by immunoSEQ multiplex PCR, yet TCRdb's version contains in-frame clones alone and is incomplete. The profile covers roughly 32,000 clones, with roughly four fifths appearing a single time and roughly 2.5% taken by the ten largest. Specimen: CD4+ or CD8+ T cells sorted from blood, collected in a trial of the OX40 agonist ivuxolimab. All receptors derive from an adult with an advanced solid tumor such as melanoma, head and neck, liver or kidney cancer.

Written as DNA, the CDR3 is TGTGCCAGCAGCCCCCGAGGGTACAATGAGCAGTTCTTC. This sequence encodes CASSPRGYNEQFF. The chain is built from TRBV9 and TRBJ2-1, with TRBD2 as a possible D gene (5 bases). V was trimmed by 4 bases and J by 4 bases, leaving 9 bases between them. The CDR3 is made up of 13 amino acids. Looked up from germline, CDR1 is SGDLS and CDR2 is YYNGEE. The full variable domain, in which reference TRBV9 and TRBJ2-1 provide the parts outside the CDR3, is DSGVTQTPKHLITATGQRVTLRCSPRSGDLSVYWYQQSLDQGLQFLIQYYNGEERAKGNILERFSAQQFPDLHSELNLSSLELGDSALYFCASSPRGYNEQFFGPGTRLTVL.

This clone occurred a few times. The rearrangement joins TRBV2 to TRBJ2-7; D possibly matches TRBD1 or TRBD2 (5 bases each). Germline V gene data show CDR1 as SNHLY and CDR2 as FYNNEI. V lost 9 bases and J 3 bases, leaving 21 bases between the germline ends. This CDR3 has 15 residues. CDR3 nucleotides: TGTGCCAGTCGTGGTGGGGGAAGCTCCAGCTACGAGCAGTACTTC. Protein: CASRGGGSSSYEQYF.

J is TRBJ1-1 and V is TRBV5-5; D is possibly TRBD1 (5 bases). CDR1 is SGHKS, CDR2 YYEKEE, per germline (reference sequence). Trimming shortened V by 2 bases and J by 4 bases, and 15 bases separated the two germline ends. The CDR3 loop spans 15 amino acids. The CDR3 region is CASSFIRERGTEAFF. For the CDR3, the DNA is TGTGCCAGCAGCTTTATTAGGGAAAGGGGCACTGAAGCTTTCTTT.

The chain combines TRBV5-1 with TRBJ1-1, with D tentatively TRBD1 (6 bases). CDR1 is SGHRS and CDR2 is YFSETQ in the germline V gene. The CDR3 is 14 residues long. V was pared by 2 bases and J by 6 bases, with 14 bases between. For the CDR3, the DNA is TGCGCCAGCAGCTTTGGACAGAGAGAGGCTGAAGCTTTCTTT. Protein sequence: CASSFGQREAEAFF.

The chain is built from TRBV25-1 and TRBJ2-4, with 9 bases lining up with TRBD2. The CDR3 totals 15 residues. The V segment lost 1 base and the J segment 6 bases; nucleotides outside the gene matches: 4. Germline V CDR1 and CDR2: MGHDK, SYGVNS. This chain's CDR3 is CASSESLAGRNIQYF. DNA for the CDR3: TGTGCCAGCAGTGAATCCCTAGCGGGGAGAAACATTCAGTACTTC.